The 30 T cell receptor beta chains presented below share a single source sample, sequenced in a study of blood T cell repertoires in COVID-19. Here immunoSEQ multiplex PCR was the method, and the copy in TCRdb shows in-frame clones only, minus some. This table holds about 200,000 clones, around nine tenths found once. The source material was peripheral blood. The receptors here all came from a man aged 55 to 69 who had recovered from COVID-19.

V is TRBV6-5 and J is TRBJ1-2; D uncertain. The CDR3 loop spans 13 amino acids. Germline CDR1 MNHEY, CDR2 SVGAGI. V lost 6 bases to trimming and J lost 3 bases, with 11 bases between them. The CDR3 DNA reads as TGTGCCAGCAGCGTGGACGGGGACTATGGCTACACCTTC. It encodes CASSVDGDYGYTF.

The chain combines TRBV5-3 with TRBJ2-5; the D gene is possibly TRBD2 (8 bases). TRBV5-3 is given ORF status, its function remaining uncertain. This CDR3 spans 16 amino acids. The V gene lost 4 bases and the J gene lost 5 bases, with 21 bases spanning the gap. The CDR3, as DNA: TGTGCCAGAAGCCGTATAGCGGGATTCAGGGGGGAGACCCAGTACTTC. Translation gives CARSRIAGFRGETQYF.

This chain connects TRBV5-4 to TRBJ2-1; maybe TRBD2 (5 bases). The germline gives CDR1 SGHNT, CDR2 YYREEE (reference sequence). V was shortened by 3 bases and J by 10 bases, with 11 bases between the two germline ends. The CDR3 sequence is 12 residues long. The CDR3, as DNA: TGTGCCAGCAGCTCGGACTCTTTGGAGCAGTTCTTC. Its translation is CASSSDSLEQFF.

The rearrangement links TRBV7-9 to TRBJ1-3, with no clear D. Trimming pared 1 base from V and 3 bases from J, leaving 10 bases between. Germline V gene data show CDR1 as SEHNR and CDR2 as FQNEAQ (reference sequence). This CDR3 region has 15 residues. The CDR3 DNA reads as TGTGCCAGCAGCTTAGAAACGGCGGTTGGAAACACCATATATTTT. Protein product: CASSLETAVGNTIYF.

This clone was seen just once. CDR3: CASSPPTGGSYEQYF. The DNA of the CDR3 is TGTGCCAGCTCACCTCCTACAGGGGGGTCCTACGAGCAGTACTTC. The genes are TRBV18 and TRBJ2-7; 8 nucleotides line up with TRBD1. V was pared by 3 bases and J by 1 base, with 5 bases of the junction left unmatched. Germline CDR1 KGHSH, CDR2 LQKENI. The CDR3 extends over 15 amino acids.

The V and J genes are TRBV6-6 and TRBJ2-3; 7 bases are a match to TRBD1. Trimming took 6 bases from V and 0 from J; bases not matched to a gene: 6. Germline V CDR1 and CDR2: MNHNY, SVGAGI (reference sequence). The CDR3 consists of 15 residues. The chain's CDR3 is CASRPTGQSTDTQYF. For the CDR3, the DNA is TGTGCCAGCAGGCCTACGGGACAGAGCACAGATACGCAGTATTTT.

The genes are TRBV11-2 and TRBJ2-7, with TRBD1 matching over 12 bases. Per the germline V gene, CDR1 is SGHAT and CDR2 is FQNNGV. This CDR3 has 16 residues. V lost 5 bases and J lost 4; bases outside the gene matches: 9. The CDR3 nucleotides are TGTGCCAGCAGCAGACCCCCGGGACAGGGGGCTTACGAGCAGTACTTC. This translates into CASSRPPGQGAYEQYF. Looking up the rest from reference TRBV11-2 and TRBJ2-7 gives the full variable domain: EAGVAQSPRYKIIEKRQSVAFWCNPISGHATLYWYQQILGQGPKLLIQFQNNGVVDDSQLPKDRFSAERLKGVDSTLKIQPAKLEDSAVYLCASSRPPGQGAYEQYFGPGTRLTVT.

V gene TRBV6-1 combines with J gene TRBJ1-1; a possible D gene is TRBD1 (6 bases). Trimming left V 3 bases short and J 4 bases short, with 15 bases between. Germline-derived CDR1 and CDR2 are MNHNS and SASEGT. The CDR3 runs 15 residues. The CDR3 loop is CASSDNRAQGTEAFF. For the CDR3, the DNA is TGTGCCAGCAGTGACAACAGGGCCCAGGGCACTGAAGCTTTCTTT.

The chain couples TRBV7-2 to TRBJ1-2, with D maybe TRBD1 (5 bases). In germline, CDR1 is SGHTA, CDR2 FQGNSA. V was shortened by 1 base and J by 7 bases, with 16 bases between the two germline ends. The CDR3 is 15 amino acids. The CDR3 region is CASSLVGGLQLGYTF. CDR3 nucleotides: TGTGCCAGCAGCTTAGTGGGGGGGTTACAGCTTGGCTACACCTTC.

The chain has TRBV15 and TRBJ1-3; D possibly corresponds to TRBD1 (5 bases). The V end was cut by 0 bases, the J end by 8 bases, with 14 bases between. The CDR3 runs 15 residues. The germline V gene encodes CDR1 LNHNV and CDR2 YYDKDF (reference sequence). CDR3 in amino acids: CATSREYAGLDTIYF. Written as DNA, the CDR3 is TGTGCCACCAGCAGAGAATACGCAGGGTTAGACACCATATATTTT. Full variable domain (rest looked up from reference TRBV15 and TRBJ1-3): DAMVIQNPRYQVTQFGKPVTLSCSQTLNHNVMYWYQQKSSQAPKLLFHYYDKDFNNEADTPDNFQSRRPNTSFCFLDIRSPGLGDTAMYLCATSREYAGLDTIYFGEGSWLTVV.

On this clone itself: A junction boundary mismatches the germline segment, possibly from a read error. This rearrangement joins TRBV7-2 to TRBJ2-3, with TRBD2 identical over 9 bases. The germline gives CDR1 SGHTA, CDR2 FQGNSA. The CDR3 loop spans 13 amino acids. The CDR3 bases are TGTGCCAGCAGCTTAGCTTCGGCGGGGGGGCCTCATTTT. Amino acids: CASSLASAGGPHF. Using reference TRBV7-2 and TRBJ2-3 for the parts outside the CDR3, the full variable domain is GAGVSQSPSNKVTEKGKDVELRCDPISGHTALYWYRQSLGQGLEFLIYFQGNSAPDKSGLPSDRFSAERTGGSVSTLTIQRTQQEDSAVYLCASSLASAGGPHFGPGTRLTVL.

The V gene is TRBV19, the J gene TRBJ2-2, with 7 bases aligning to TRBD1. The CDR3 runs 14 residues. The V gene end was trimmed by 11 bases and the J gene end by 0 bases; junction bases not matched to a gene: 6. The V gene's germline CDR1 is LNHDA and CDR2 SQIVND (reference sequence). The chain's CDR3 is CAVYRGANTGELFF. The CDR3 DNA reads TGTGCCGTTTACAGGGGCGCGAACACCGGGGAGCTGTTTTTT. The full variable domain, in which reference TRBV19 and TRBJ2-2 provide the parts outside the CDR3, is DGGITQSPKYLFRKEGQNVTLSCEQNLNHDAMYWYRQDPGQGLRLIYYSQIVNDFQKGDIAEGYSVSREKKESFPLTVTSAQKNPTAFYLCAVYRGANTGELFFGEGSRLTVL.

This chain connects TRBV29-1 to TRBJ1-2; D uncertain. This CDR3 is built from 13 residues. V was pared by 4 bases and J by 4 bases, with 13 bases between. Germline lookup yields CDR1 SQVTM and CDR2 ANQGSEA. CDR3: CSVAPWPGYGYTF. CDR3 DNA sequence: TGCAGCGTTGCCCCCTGGCCGGGCTATGGCTACACCTTC.

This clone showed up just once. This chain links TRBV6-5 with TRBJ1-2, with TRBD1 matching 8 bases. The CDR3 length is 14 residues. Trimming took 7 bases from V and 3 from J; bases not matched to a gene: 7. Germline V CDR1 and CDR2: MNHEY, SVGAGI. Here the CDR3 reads CASTRDRSHYGYTF. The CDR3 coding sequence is TGTGCCAGCACCAGGGACAGGAGTCACTATGGCTACACCTTC.

This CDR3 reads CASSREREGSYEQYF. The CDR3 region has the DNA TGTGCCAGTAGTAGGGAGCGGGAGGGGTCCTACGAGCAGTACTTC. The chain employs TRBV19 and TRBJ2-7; TRBD2 agrees at 10 bases. The CDR3 sequence is 15 residues long. V shed 4 bases and J 1 base; nucleotides not matched to a gene: 4. CDR1 and CDR2 (germline): LNHDA, SQIVND (reference sequence).

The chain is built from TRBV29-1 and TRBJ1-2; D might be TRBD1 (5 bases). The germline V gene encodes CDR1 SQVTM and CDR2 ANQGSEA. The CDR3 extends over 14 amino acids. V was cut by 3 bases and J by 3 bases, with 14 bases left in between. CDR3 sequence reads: CSVETSGIDYGYTF. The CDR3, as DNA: TGCAGCGTTGAGACCTCAGGGATCGACTATGGCTACACCTTC.

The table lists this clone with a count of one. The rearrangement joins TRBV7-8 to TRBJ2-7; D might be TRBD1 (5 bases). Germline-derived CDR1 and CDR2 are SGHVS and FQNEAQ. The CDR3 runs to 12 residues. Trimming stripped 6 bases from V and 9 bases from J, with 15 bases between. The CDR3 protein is CASSLLQGSQYF. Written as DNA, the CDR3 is TGTGCCAGCAGTCTTCTCCAGGGCTCGCAGTACTTC.

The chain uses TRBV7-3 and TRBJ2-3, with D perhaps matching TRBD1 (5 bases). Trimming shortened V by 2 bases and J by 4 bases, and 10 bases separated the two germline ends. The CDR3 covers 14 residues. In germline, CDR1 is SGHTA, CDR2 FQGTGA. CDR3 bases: TGTGCCAGCAGCTTAGGTACAGGCCCAGATACGCAGTATTTT. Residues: CASSLGTGPDTQYF. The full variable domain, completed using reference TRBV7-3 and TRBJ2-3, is GAGVSQTPSNKVTEKGKYVELRCDPISGHTALYWYRQSLGQGPEFLIYFQGTGAADDSGLPNDRFFAVRPEGSVSTLKIQRTERGDSAVYLCASSLGTGPDTQYFGPGTRLTVL.

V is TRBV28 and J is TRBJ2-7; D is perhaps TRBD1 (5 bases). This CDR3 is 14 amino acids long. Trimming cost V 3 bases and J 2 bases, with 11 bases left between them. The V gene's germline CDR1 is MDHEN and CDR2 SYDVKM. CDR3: CASSFNRQPYEQYF. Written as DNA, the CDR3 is TGTGCCAGCAGTTTCAACAGGCAGCCCTACGAGCAGTACTTC.

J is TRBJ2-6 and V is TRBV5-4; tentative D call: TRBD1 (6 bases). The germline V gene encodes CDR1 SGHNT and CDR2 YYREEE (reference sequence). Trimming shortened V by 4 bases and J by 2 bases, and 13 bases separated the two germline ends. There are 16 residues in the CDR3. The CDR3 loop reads CASSRDTNTGANVLTF. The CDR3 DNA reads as TGTGCCAGCAGCCGGGACACGAACACTGGGGCCAACGTCCTGACTTTC. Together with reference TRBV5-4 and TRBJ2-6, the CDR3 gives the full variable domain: ETGVTQSPTHLIKTRGQQVTLRCSSQSGHNTVSWYQQALGQGPQFIFQYYREEENGRGNFPPRFSGLQFPNYSSELNVNALELDDSALYLCASSRDTNTGANVLTFGAGSRLTVL.

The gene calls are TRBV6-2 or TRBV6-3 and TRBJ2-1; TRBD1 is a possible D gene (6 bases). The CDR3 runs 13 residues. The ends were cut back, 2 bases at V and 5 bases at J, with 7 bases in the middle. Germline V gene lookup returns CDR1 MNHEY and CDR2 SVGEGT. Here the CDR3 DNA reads TGTGCCAGCAGTTACCGGGACAACAATGAGCAGTTCTTC. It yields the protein CASSYRDNNEQFF.

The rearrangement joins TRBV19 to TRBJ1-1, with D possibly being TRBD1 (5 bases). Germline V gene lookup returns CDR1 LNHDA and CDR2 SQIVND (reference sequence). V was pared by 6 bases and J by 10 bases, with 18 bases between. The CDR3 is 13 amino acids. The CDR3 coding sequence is TGTGCCAGTAGGAGGATCACAGGTGAATCAGCTTTCTTT. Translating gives CASRRITGESAFF.

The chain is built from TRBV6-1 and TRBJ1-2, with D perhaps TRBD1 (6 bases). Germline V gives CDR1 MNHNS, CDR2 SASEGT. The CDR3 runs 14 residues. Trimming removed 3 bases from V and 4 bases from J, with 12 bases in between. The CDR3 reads CASSDPRTVYGYTF. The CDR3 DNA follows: TGTGCCAGCAGTGACCCCCGGACAGTCTATGGCTACACCTTC.

The CDR3 DNA reads as TGTGCCAGCAGCTTAGACACTAGCGGGGGAACAGATACGCAGTATTTT. This codes for CASSLDTSGGTDTQYF. This sequence joins TRBV7-9 and TRBJ2-3, with 11 bases lining up with TRBD2. This CDR3 contains 16 residues. The ends lost 1 base at V and 3 bases at J; junction bases unmatched: 3. Germline CDR1 is SEHNR and CDR2 is FQNEAQ (reference sequence).

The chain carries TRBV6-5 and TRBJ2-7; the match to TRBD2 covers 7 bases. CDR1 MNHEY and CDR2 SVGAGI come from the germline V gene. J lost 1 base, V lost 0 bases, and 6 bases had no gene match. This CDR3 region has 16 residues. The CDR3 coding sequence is TGTGCCAGCAGTTACTCTGGGGGGGGACCTTCCTACGAGCAGTACTTC. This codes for CASSYSGGGPSYEQYF.

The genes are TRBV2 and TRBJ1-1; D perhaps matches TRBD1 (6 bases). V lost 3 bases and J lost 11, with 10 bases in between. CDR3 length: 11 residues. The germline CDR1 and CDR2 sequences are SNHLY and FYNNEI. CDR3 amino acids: CASSDGGAAFF. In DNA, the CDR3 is TGTGCCAGCAGTGATGGGGGGGCGGCTTTCTTT.

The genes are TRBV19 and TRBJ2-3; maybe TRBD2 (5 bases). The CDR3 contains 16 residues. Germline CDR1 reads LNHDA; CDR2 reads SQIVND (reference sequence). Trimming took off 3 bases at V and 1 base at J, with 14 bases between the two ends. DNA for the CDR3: TGTGCCAGTAGTATCCCTTCAGGAGGCCGCACAGATACGCAGTATTTT. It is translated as CASSIPSGGRTDTQYF.

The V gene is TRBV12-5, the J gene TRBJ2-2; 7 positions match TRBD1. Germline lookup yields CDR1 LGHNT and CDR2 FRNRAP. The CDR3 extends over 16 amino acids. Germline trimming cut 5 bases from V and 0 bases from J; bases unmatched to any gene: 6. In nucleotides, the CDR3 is TGTGCTAGTGGTCTGTCGGGACAGACGAACACCGGGGAGCTGTTTTTT. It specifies CASGLSGQTNTGELFF.

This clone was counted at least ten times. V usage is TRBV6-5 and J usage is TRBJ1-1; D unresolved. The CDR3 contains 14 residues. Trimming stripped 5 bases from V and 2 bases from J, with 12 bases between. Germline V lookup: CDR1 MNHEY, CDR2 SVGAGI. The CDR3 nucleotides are TGTGCCAGCAGTAAAAGGGAGGGAAACACTGAAGCTTTCTTT. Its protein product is CASSKREGNTEAFF.

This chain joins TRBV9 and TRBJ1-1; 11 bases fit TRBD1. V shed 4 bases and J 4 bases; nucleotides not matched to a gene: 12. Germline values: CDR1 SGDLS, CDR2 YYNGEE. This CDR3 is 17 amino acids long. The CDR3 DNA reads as TGTGCCAGCAGCCTTGTAGGGACAGGGGGTTATGGCACTGAAGCTTTCTTT. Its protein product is CASSLVGTGGYGTEAFF.